These 26 T cell receptor beta chains were sequenced from one sample in a study of cytomegalovirus exposure and HLA in healthy donors. The PCR was carried out with 60 Vbeta primers and 13 Jbeta primers. Generated by immunoSEQ multiplex PCR, the TCRdb table keeps only in-frame clones and is missing some. The sample records around 100,000 clones, 63% being singletons. Sample: PBMCs. The receptors originated from a human donor in good health.

This chain links TRBV11-3 with TRBJ2-3; 9 bases are a match to TRBD2. Unmatched junction bases numbered 5, after V lost 1 base and J lost 0 bases. CDR1 and CDR2 (germline): SGHNT, YENEEA. This CDR3 has 17 residues. The CDR3 region has the DNA TGTGCCAGCAGCTTAGGACTAGCGGAGGGGAGCACAGATACGCAGTATTTT. Protein: CASSLGLAEGSTDTQYF.

The chain combines TRBV29-1 with TRBJ1-1, with TRBD1 identical over 8 bases. Per the germline V gene, CDR1 is SQVTM and CDR2 is ANQGSEA. The CDR3 is 15 residues long. After removal of 0 bases from V and 6 bases from J, the junction contained 9 bases not matched to a gene. In nucleotides, the CDR3 is TGCAGCGTTGAAGATCGGGGCAGGGGGCCCCCTGAAGCTTTCTTT. Protein sequence: CSVEDRGRGPPEAFF. Together with reference TRBV29-1 and TRBJ1-1, the CDR3 gives the full variable domain: SAVISQKPSRDICQRGTSLTIQCQVDSQVTMMFWYRQQPGQSLTLIATANQGSEATYESGFVIDKFPISRPNLTFSTLTVSNMSPEDSSIYLCSVEDRGRGPPEAFFGQGTRLTVV.

The chain employs TRBV5-8 and TRBJ2-2; 10 nucleotides match TRBD2. CDR1 and CDR2 (germline): SGHTS, YDEGEE. Germline trimming cut 5 bases from V and 6 bases from J; bases unmatched to any gene: 7. CDR3 length equals 15 residues. The CDR3 DNA sequence: TGTGCCAGCAGGGACCTAGCGGGAGACGCCGGGGAGCTGTTTTTT. Translation: CASRDLAGDAGELFF. Combining the CDR3 with reference TRBV5-8 and TRBJ2-2 gives the whole variable domain EAGVTQSPTHLIKTRGQQATLRCSPISGHTSVYWYQQALGLGLQFLLWYDEGEERNRGNFPPRFSGRQFPNYSSELNVNALELEDSALYLCASRDLAGDAGELFFGEGSRLTVL.

DNA for the CDR3: TGTGCCAGCAGCGGCGGAAATCAGCCCCAGCATTTT. Residues: CASSGGNQPQHF. The chain joins TRBV28 to TRBJ1-5; no reliable D call. V was cut by 6 bases and J by 4 bases, with 7 bases left in between. The CDR3 is 12 amino acids. Germline V lookup: CDR1 MDHEN, CDR2 SYDVKM.

This clone was seen only a few times. This sequence joins TRBV7-2 and TRBJ2-7; 7 bases are a match to TRBD2. The CDR3 spans 15 residues. Unmatched junction bases numbered 13, after V lost 5 bases and J lost 6 bases. Germline CDR1 is SGHTA and CDR2 is FQGNSA. Written as DNA, the CDR3 is TGTGCCAGCAGCCCCAAGTCGGCGGGAGTCGGCGAGCAGTACTTC. This gives the protein CASSPKSAGVGEQYF.

The J gene is TRBJ2-1, the V gene TRBV7-9, with 10 bases identical to TRBD2. Per the germline V gene, CDR1 is SEHNR and CDR2 is FQNEAQ (reference sequence). This CDR3 region has 16 residues. The V gene end was trimmed by 1 base and the J gene end by 2 bases; junction bases not matched to a gene: 2. CDR3 residues: CASSLGLAGPYNEQFF. The CDR3 DNA is TGTGCCAGCAGCTTAGGACTAGCGGGCCCCTACAATGAGCAGTTCTTC.

The chain recombines TRBV15 with TRBJ2-5, with 11 bases that match TRBD1. CDR3 length: 16 residues. Germline CDR1 reads LNHNV; CDR2 reads YYDKDF (reference sequence). J was trimmed by 4 bases and V by 3 bases; bases with no gene match: 7. The CDR3 DNA is TGTGCCACCAGCAGCGGGCGGACAGGGGGCGGAGAGACCCAGTACTTC. This codes for CATSSGRTGGGETQYF.

This clone has more than one count but fewer than ten. This chain links TRBV6-6 with TRBJ2-7, with 12 bases matching TRBD1. Germline loops: CDR1 MNHNY, CDR2 SVGAGI (reference sequence). J was trimmed by 4 bases and V by 6 bases; bases with no gene match: 7. The CDR3 consists of 15 residues. The CDR3 sequence is CASRPGTGGGYEQYF. DNA for the CDR3: TGTGCCAGCAGACCCGGGACAGGGGGCGGTTACGAGCAGTACTTC.

The chain's CDR3 is CASSLEYSGNRLWQFF. CDR3 DNA sequence: TGCGCCAGCAGCTTGGAGTATAGCGGGAATCGTTTGTGGCAGTTCTTC. This rearrangement joins TRBV5-1 to TRBJ2-1; TRBD2 agrees at 8 bases. Germline trimming cut 0 bases from V and 12 bases from J; bases unmatched to any gene: 14. The CDR3 is made up of 16 amino acids. The germline CDR1 and CDR2 sequences are SGHRS and YFSETQ. Using reference TRBV5-1 and TRBJ2-1 for the parts outside the CDR3, the full variable domain is KAGVTQTPRYLIKTRGQQVTLSCSPISGHRSVSWYQQTPGQGLQFLFEYFSETQRNKGNFPGRFSGRQFSNSRSEMNVSTLELGDSALYLCASSLEYSGNRLWQFFGPGTRLTVL.

This clone was found a few times. This chain links TRBV5-1 with TRBJ2-2; 11 positions agree with TRBD2. The CDR3 is 17 residues long. Germline loops: CDR1 SGHRS, CDR2 YFSETQ. The J segment lost 11 bases and the V segment lost 2 bases, leaving 14 bases of the junction unmatched. CDR3 sequence reads: CASSFSSTSGVRGELFF. CDR3 coding DNA: TGCGCCAGCAGCTTTTCCTCGACTAGCGGGGTGAGAGGAGAGCTGTTTTTT.

In nucleotides, the CDR3 is TGTGCCAGCAGCTTTAGTTGGATGGCGGGTAGCAATCAGCCCCAGCATTTT. This sequence encodes CASSFSWMAGSNQPQHF. The chain links TRBV5-5 to TRBJ1-5; D gene ambiguous. Looked up from germline, CDR1 is SGHKS and CDR2 is YYEKEE (reference sequence). V was shortened by 2 bases and J by 0 bases, with 15 bases between the two germline ends. There are 17 residues in the CDR3.

This chain links TRBV5-1 with TRBJ1-1; D is possibly TRBD1 (5 bases). The V gene lost 2 bases and the J gene lost 6 bases, with 8 bases spanning the gap. CDR1 is SGHRS, CDR2 YFSETQ, per germline. This CDR3 is built from 12 residues. The CDR3 DNA sequence: TGCGCCAGCAGCTTAGGACACTCTGAAGCTTTCTTT. Its translation: CASSLGHSEAFF.

The V call is TRBV6-5, the J call TRBJ1-2; weak D call: TRBD1 (6 bases). V was cut by 7 bases and J by 4 bases, with 13 bases left in between. Per germline, CDR1 MNHEY and CDR2 SVGAGI. This CDR3 is built from 13 residues. CDR3 sequence (DNA): TGTGCCAGCACCGAGAGGGGGTTCTATGGCTACACCTTC. Translated, it gives CASTERGFYGYTF.

This clone was found once. The chain carries TRBV11-2 and TRBJ1-1, with D perhaps TRBD1 (6 bases). Germline CDR1 SGHAT, CDR2 FQNNGV. This CDR3 contains 13 residues. Trimming cost V 3 bases and J 4 bases, with 9 bases left between them. In DNA, the CDR3 is TGTGCCAGCAGCTTGGGGGGGCCCACTGAAGCTTTCTTT. Protein sequence: CASSLGGPTEAFF.

The rearrangement links TRBV28 to TRBJ1-2; D is uncertain. The germline V gene has CDR1 MDHEN and CDR2 SYDVKM. The CDR3 runs 16 residues. The V gene lost 6 bases and the J gene lost 0 bases, with 17 bases spanning the gap. The CDR3 DNA reads as TGTGCCAGCAGCGGGGTGTTAGTTCTTGCTAACTATGGCTACACCTTC. It translates to CASSGVLVLANYGYTF.

The V call is TRBV19, the J call TRBJ2-3, with 8 positions matching TRBD1. Germline V gene sequence: CDR1 LNHDA, CDR2 SQIVND (reference sequence). The J segment lost 4 bases and the V segment lost 4 bases, leaving 1 base of the junction unmatched. The CDR3 length is 13 residues. In DNA, the CDR3 is TGTGCCAGTAGTAGACAGGGGCCAGATACGCAGTATTTT. Protein sequence: CASSRQGPDTQYF.

A remark on this clone: At one boundary the junction diverges from the germline segment, which might be a read error. The chain uses TRBV6-1 and TRBJ2-1; 9 bases fit TRBD2. Germline CDR1 is MNHNS and CDR2 is SASEGT. This CDR3 region has 16 residues. The CDR3, as DNA: TGTGCCAGCAGCGAAGAAAGACTAGCGGATGACAATGAGCAGTTCTTC. Protein sequence: CASSEERLADDNEQFF.

The genes are TRBV6-5 and TRBJ2-7; 7 bases map to TRBD2. Germline values: CDR1 MNHEY, CDR2 SVGAGI. V was clipped by 6 bases and J by 3 bases; unmatched bases: 11. There are 15 residues in the CDR3. CDR3 loop: CASRLIAGPDYEQYF. CDR3 nucleotides: TGTGCCAGCAGATTAATAGCGGGTCCCGACTACGAGCAGTACTTC.

Concerning this clone itself: Other DNA sequences from this sample encode an identical CDR3 as well. The chain carries TRBV6-6 and TRBJ1-1; 12 bases line up with TRBD1. CDR1 and CDR2 (germline): MNHNY, SVGAGI (reference sequence). The ends lost 0 bases at V and 5 bases at J; junction bases unmatched: 1. The CDR3 loop spans 15 amino acids. The CDR3 coding sequence is TGTGCCAGCAGTTACTCGGGACAGGGGGCAACTGAAGCTTTCTTT. It is translated as CASSYSGQGATEAFF.

The rearrangement links TRBV19 to TRBJ2-5, with 13 positions matching TRBD2. Germline-derived CDR1 and CDR2 are LNHDA and SQIVND (reference sequence). With V trimmed by 4 bases and J by 4 bases, 6 bases remained unmatched. This CDR3 has 16 amino acids. The CDR3 spells CASSTWTSGSGETQYF. As DNA, the CDR3 is TGTGCCAGTAGTACCTGGACTAGCGGGAGCGGAGAGACCCAGTACTTC.

The genes are TRBV5-6 and TRBJ2-5; D is possibly TRBD2 (6 bases). Germline V gene data show CDR1 as SGHDT and CDR2 as YYEEEE. The CDR3 loop spans 13 amino acids. V was clipped by 4 bases and J by 6 bases, with 13 bases between them. The CDR3: CASSRLGQKTQYF. The CDR3 DNA reads as TGTGCCAGCAGCAGACTAGGTCAGAAGACCCAGTACTTC. Drawing the rest from reference TRBV5-6 and TRBJ2-5, the complete variable domain is DAGVTQSPTHLIKTRGQQVTLRCSPKSGHDTVSWYQQALGQGPQFIFQYYEEEERQRGNFPDRFSGHQFPNYSSELNVNALLLGDSALYLCASSRLGQKTQYFGPGTRLLVL.

The J gene is TRBJ2-7, the V gene TRBV19, with 11 bases identical to TRBD2. This CDR3 contains 15 residues. Trimming at V came to 1 base and at J to 4 bases, leaving 3 bases not matched to a gene. Germline CDR1 reads LNHDA; CDR2 reads SQIVND (reference sequence). The CDR3 region has the DNA TGTGCCAGTAGTATAGTGACTAGCGGGATTTACGAGCAGTACTTC. This codes for CASSIVTSGIYEQYF.

The chain couples TRBV5-1 to TRBJ2-7, with a weak D call TRBD1 (6 bases). CDR1 is SGHRS, CDR2 YFSETQ, per germline. The CDR3 extends over 15 amino acids. V was clipped by 3 bases and J by 1 base, with 14 bases between them. CDR3 DNA sequence: TGCGCCAGCAGCTCCCTCCCTGGACAGTCCTACGAGCAGTACTTC. As protein: CASSSLPGQSYEQYF.

As concerns this clone: A junction boundary mismatches the germline segment, possibly from a read error. The chain couples TRBV10-3 to TRBJ1-1; D might be TRBD1 (6 bases). Germline CDR1 and CDR2: ENHRY and SYGVKD. The CDR3 is 14 residues long. CDR3 nucleotide sequence: TGTGCCATCAGTGAGTCGGGGGCAACTACTGAAGCTCTCTTT. Its protein product is CAISESGATTEALF.

V and J are TRBV2 and TRBJ1-4; D gene uncertain. V gave up 1 base and J gave up 6 bases, with 15 bases separating them. CDR3 length: 16 amino acids. Germline values: CDR1 SNHLY, CDR2 FYNNEI. The CDR3 reads CASSEGGVGVDEKLFF. In nucleotides, the CDR3 is TGTGCCAGCAGTGAAGGTGGGGTGGGAGTTGATGAAAAACTGTTTTTT.

The chain employs TRBV5-6 and TRBJ1-2; the D is unclear. The CDR3 sequence is 12 residues long. Germline V gene sequence: CDR1 SGHDT, CDR2 YYEEEE. Trimming removed 3 bases from V and 4 bases from J, with 7 bases in between. This chain's CDR3 is CASSSTIYGYTF. CDR3 DNA: TGTGCCAGCAGCTCGACTATCTATGGCTACACCTTC.